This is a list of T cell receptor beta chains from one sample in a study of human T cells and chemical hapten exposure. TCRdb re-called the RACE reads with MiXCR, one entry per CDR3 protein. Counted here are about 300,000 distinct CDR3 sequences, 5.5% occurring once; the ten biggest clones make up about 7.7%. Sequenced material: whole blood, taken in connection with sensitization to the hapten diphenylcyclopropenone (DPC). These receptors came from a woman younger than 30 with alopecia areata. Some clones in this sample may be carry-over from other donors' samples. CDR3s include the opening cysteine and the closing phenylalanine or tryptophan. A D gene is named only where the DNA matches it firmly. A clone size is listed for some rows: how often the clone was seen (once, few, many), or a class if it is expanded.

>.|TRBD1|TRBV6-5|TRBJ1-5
CASSYSLPGQGLDQPQHF
TGTGCCAGCAGTTACTCGTTGCCGGGACAGGGGCTTGATCAGCCCCAGCATTTT
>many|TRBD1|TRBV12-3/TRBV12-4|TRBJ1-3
CASNPGQRGNTIYF
TGTGCCAGCAACCCGGGACAGAGAGGAAACACCATATATTTT
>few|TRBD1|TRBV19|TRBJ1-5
CASSTQGANQPQHF
TGTGCCAGTAGTACCCAGGGGGCGAATCAGCCCCAGCATTTT
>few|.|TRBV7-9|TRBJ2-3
CASSLSYSPDTQYF
TGTGCCAGCAGCTTAAGTTACTCCCCAGATACGCAGTATTTT
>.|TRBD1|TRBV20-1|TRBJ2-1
CSARGTGYNEQFF
TGCAGTGCTAGGGGGACAGGGTACAATGAGCAGTTCTTC
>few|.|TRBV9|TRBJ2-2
CASSVRPLGELFF
TGTGCCAGCAGCGTAAGGCCGCTCGGGGAGCTGTTTTTT
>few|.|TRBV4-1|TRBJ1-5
CASSHLWRSGDSNQPQHF
TGCGCCAGCAGCCACCTCTGGAGGTCAGGGGATAGCAATCAGCCCCAGCATTTT
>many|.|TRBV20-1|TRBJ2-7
CSAIPGVSSYEQYF
TGCAGTGCGATCCCCGGGGTAAGCTCCTACGAGCAGTACTTC
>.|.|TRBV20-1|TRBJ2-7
CSARGQTSSYEQYF
TGCAGTGCTAGAGGACAGACCAGCTCCTACGAGCAGTACTTC
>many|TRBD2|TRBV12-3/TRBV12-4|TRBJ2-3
CASRVTSGGFADTQYF
TGTGCCAGCAGAGTTACTAGCGGGGGTTTCGCAGATACGCAGTATTTT
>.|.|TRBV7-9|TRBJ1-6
CASSSTGLEYNSPLHF
TGTGCCAGCAGCTCTACGGGTTTGGAGTATAATTCACCCCTCCACTTT
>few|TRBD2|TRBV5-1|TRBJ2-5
CASSLARGGPETQYF
TGCGCCAGCAGCTTAGCGCGGGGGGGCCCGGAGACCCAGTACTTC
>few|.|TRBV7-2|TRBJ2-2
CASSRQEGTGELFF
TGTGCCAGCAGCCGACAGGAGGGCACCGGGGAGCTGTTTTTT
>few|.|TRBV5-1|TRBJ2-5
CASSLDEETQYF
TGCGCCAGCAGCTTGGACGAGGAGACCCAGTACTTC
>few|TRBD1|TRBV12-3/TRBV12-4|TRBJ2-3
CASSLVGTVSTDTQYF
TGTGCCAGCAGTCTGGTTGGGACAGTCAGCACAGATACGCAGTATTTT
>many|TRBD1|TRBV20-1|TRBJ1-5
CSAREDRGNQPQHF
TGCAGTGCTAGAGAGGACAGGGGGAATCAGCCCCAGCATTTT
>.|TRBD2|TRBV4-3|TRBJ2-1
CASSQDLAGGPYNEQFF
TGCGCCAGCAGCCAAGACTTAGCGGGGGGGCCATACAATGAGCAGTTCTTC
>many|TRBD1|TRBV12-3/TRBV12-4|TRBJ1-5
CASRQGDVGQPQHF
TGTGCCAGCAGACAGGGGGACGTTGGTCAGCCCCAGCATTTT
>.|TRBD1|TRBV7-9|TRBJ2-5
CASRPRQGETQYF
TGTGCCAGCAGACCTAGACAGGGAGAGACCCAGTACTTC
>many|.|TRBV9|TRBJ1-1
CASTGRETEAFF
TGTGCCAGCACTGGGCGGGAGACTGAAGCTTTCTTT
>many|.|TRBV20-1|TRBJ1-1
CSARQTNTEAFF
TGCAGTGCTAGACAGACCAACACTGAAGCTTTCTTT
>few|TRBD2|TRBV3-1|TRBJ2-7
CASSQAGLAGRTYEQYF
TGTGCCAGCAGCCAAGCCGGACTAGCGGGGAGAACCTACGAGCAGTACTTC
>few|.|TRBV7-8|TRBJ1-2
CASSIYREPYGYTF
TGTGCCAGCAGCATATACAGGGAGCCCTATGGCTACACCTTC
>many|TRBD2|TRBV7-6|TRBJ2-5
CASSLIWASGGRRAQYF
TGTGCCAGCAGCTTAATTTGGGCTAGCGGAGGCCGGCGGGCCCAGTACTTC
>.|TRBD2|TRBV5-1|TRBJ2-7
CASSLAGGTVYEQYF
TGCGCCAGCAGCTTGGCCGGGGGGACGGTCTACGAGCAGTACTTC
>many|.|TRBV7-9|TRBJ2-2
CASSPRQNTGELFF
TGTGCCAGCAGCCCACGACAGAACACCGGGGAGCTGTTTTTT
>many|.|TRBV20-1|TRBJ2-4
CSARGYSKDIQYF
TGCAGTGCTAGAGGGTATAGCAAGGACATTCAGTACTTC
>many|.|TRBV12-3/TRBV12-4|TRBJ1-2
CASSSGRSYGYTF
TGTGCCAGCAGCTCAGGACGGTCCTATGGCTACACCTTC
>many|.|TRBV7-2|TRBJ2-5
CASSWQGKETQYF
TGTGCCAGCAGCTGGCAGGGAAAAGAGACCCAGTACTTC
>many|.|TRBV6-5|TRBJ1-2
CASSYSEIYGYTF
TGTGCCAGCAGTTACTCAGAGATCTATGGCTACACCTTC
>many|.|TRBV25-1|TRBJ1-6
CASSDHRDNPALHF
TGTGCCAGCAGTGACCACAGGGACAATCCGGCCCTCCACTTT
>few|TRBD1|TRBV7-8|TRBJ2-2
CASSLPQDRVNLQATGELFF
TGTGCCAGCAGCTTACCGCAGGACAGGGTCAATCTCCAGGCCACCGGGGAGCTGTTTTTT
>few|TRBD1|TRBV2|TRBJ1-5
CASNDRDNQPQHF
TGTGCCAGCAACGACAGGGACAATCAGCCCCAGCATTTT
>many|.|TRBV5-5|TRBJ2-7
CASSTYRALYEQYF
TGTGCCAGCAGCACCTACCGGGCCCTCTACGAGCAGTACTTC
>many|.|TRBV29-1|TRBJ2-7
CSVEQSYEQYF
TGCAGCGTTGAACAGTCCTACGAGCAGTACTTC
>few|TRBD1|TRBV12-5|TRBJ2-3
CASGSQGQGPKDTQYF
TGTGCTAGTGGTTCGCAAGGACAGGGCCCGAAAGATACGCAGTATTTT
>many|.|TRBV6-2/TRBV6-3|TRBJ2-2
CASTEGEVTGELFF
TGTGCCAGCACGGAGGGGGAGGTCACCGGGGAGCTGTTTTTT
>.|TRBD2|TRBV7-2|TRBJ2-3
CASSLELNSGGGNTQYF
TGTGCCAGCAGCTTAGAATTGAATAGCGGGGGCGGAAATACGCAGTATTTT
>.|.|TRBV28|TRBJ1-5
CASSLSPRPQHF
TGTGCCAGCAGTTTATCCCCCCGACCCCAGCATTTT
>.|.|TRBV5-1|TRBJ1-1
CASSFTPDTEAFF
TGCGCCAGCAGCTTCACTCCCGACACTGAAGCTTTCTTT
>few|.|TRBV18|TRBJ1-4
CASSPRDGEKLFF
TGTGCCAGCTCACCACGGGACGGTGAAAAACTGTTTTTT
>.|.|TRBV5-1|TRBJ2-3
CASSLALRKTDTQYF
TGCGCCAGCAGCTTGGCCCTGAGGAAGACAGATACGCAGTATTTT
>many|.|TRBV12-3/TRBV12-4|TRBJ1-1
CASSFQPLNTEAFF
TGTGCCAGCAGTTTCCAGCCACTGAACACTGAAGCTTTCTTT
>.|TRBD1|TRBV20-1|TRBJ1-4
CSARGEQGARNEKLFF
TGCAGTGCTAGAGGAGAACAGGGGGCGAGGAATGAAAAACTGTTTTTT
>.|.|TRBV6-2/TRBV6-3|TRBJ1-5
CATGSNQPQHF
TGTGCCACGGGTAGCAATCAGCCCCAGCATTTT
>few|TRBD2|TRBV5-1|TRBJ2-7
CASSISGTSGGKSSYEQYF
TGCGCCAGCAGCATCAGCGGGACTAGCGGGGGTAAAAGCTCCTACGAGCAGTACTTC
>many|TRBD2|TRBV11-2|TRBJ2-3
CASTPGTSGGVERDTQYF
TGTGCCAGCACCCCCGGGACTAGCGGGGGGGTGGAAAGAGATACGCAGTATTTT
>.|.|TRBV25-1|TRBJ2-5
CASSEEGPVETQYF
TGTGCCAGCAGTGAAGAGGGACCCGTGGAGACCCAGTACTTC
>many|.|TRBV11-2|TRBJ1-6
CASSLERTDRATLHF
TGTGCCAGCAGCTTGGAACGGACAGACCGAGCGACCCTCCACTTT
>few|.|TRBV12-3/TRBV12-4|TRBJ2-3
CASSFGTTDTQYF
TGTGCCAGCAGTTTTGGGACTACAGATACGCAGTATTTT
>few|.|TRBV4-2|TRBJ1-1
CASSQEQGSFGAFF
TGTGCCAGCAGCCAAGAACAGGGTTCTTTTGGAGCTTTCTTT
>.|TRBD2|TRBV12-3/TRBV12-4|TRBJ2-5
CASSSWTSGEGIQETQYF
TGTGCCAGCAGTTCCTGGACTAGCGGGGAGGGGATCCAAGAGACCCAGTACTTC
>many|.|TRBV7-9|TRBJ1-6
CASSLVGVQGLYNSPLHF
TGTGCCAGCAGCTTAGTTGGGGTACAGGGCCTCTATAATTCACCCCTCCACTTT
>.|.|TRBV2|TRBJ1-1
CASRLEGDPNTEAFF
TGTGCCAGCAGACTCGAGGGGGACCCAAACACTGAAGCTTTCTTT
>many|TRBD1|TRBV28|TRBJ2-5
CASSFTGARETQYF
TGTGCCAGCAGTTTCACAGGGGCAAGAGAGACCCAGTACTTC
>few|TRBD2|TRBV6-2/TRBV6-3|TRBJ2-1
CASRRLSGGSNEQFF
TGTGCCAGCAGAAGACTGTCCGGGGGGTCGAATGAGCAGTTCTTC
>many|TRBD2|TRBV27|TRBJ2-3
CASSSFSGGRDTQYF
TGTGCCAGCAGTTCTTTTAGCGGGGGTAGAGATACGCAGTATTTT
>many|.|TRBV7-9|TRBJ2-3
CASSTTSTDTQYF
TGTGCCAGCAGCACGACTAGCACAGATACGCAGTATTTT
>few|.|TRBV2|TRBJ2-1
CASSEESPGDNEQFF
TGTGCCAGCAGTGAAGAGTCTCCGGGGGACAATGAGCAGTTCTTC